Below, 28 T cell receptor beta chains from the same sample are listed, as sequenced in a study of T cell responses to AZD1222 COVID-19 vaccine. Assay used: immunoSEQ multiplex PCR; TCRdb lists only in-frame clones, some missing. The profile shows some 150,000 clones, about 92% of them singletons. The material was peripheral blood, obtained on day 0 of MenACWY control vaccination. These receptors originate from an adult in good health.

The V and J genes are TRBV2 and TRBJ1-5; D not certain. This CDR3 comprises 15 residues. The V end was cut by 5 bases, the J end by 0 bases, with 11 bases between. From germline, CDR1 is SNHLY and CDR2 FYNNEI. The CDR3 coding sequence is TGTGCCAGCAGTCCCCACAGCGATAGCAATCAGCCCCAGCATTTT. Protein: CASSPHSDSNQPQHF.

The chain recombines TRBV7-2 with TRBJ2-3; D is ambiguous. Between the trimmed V and J ends, which lost 1 base and 4 bases, there was a span of 12 bases. CDR3 size: 15 residues. Germline V gives CDR1 SGHTA, CDR2 FQGNSA. CDR3 loop: CASSLVRSGADTQYF. CDR3 coding DNA: TGTGCCAGCAGCTTAGTGCGGAGTGGGGCAGATACGCAGTATTTT.

This clone has just a few counts. J is TRBJ2-7 and V is TRBV20-1; tentative D call: TRBD2 (5 bases). Germline assignment: CDR1 DFQATT and CDR2 SNEGSKA (reference sequence). The CDR3 length is 15 residues. V lost 3 bases and J lost 3, with 18 bases in between. This CDR3 reads CSASPEAGVSYEQYF. In nucleotides, the CDR3 is TGCAGTGCTAGTCCGGAGGCGGGCGTCAGCTACGAGCAGTACTTC.

The gene calls are TRBV16 and TRBJ2-2; possibly TRBD1 for D (5 bases). V was pared by 0 bases and J by 6 bases, with 8 bases between. Per the germline V gene, CDR1 is KGHSY and CDR2 is FQNENV. The CDR3 spans 14 residues. The CDR3 sequence is CASSQSQGPGELFF. The CDR3 region has the DNA TGTGCCAGCAGCCAATCGCAGGGTCCCGGGGAGCTGTTTTTT.

This sequence joins TRBV6-5 and TRBJ2-7, with 11 positions matching TRBD1. This CDR3 spans 15 amino acids. V lost 0 bases, J lost 8 bases, and 6 bases stayed unmatched. Germline V CDR1 and CDR2: MNHEY, SVGAGI. CDR3 nucleotide sequence: TGTGCCAGCAGTTACTCCCTCGGGACAGGGGGTAAGCAGTACTTC. Protein product: CASSYSLGTGGKQYF.

This sequence joins TRBV29-1 and TRBJ1-5, with no clear D. Germline values: CDR1 SQVTM, CDR2 ANQGSEA. CDR3 size: 13 residues. Trimming left V 6 bases short and J 5 bases short, with 14 bases between. CDR3 coding DNA: TGCAGCGTACAACTCTTAGGCGATCAGCCCCAGCATTTT. It is translated as CSVQLLGDQPQHF.

The V call is TRBV27, the J call TRBJ2-1; D is undetermined. There are 14 residues in the CDR3. Germline V CDR1 and CDR2: MNHEY, SMNVEV (reference sequence). The CDR3 region is CATQHAQNYNEQFF. The CDR3 DNA reads as TGTGCTACCCAGCACGCGCAGAATTACAATGAGCAGTTCTTC.

The genes are TRBV14 and TRBJ1-6, with D unresolved. The V end was cut by 1 base, the J end by 8 bases, with 9 bases between. CDR1 is SGHDN, CDR2 FVKESK, per germline. The CDR3 runs to 14 residues. The CDR3 region has the DNA TGTGCCAGCAGCCAAGGCCAGTACGATTCACCCCTCCACTTT. Its protein is CASSQGQYDSPLHF.

Only one count was recorded for this clone. The chain employs TRBV7-3 and TRBJ2-3, with D possibly TRBD2 on 5 matching bases. Germline CDR1 SGHTA, CDR2 FQGTGA. V dropped 3 bases and J dropped 2 bases, with 9 bases sitting between them. The CDR3 is 14 amino acids. This CDR3 is CASSFDGITDTQYF. The CDR3 DNA reads as TGTGCCAGCAGCTTTGACGGGATCACAGATACGCAGTATTTT.

The V gene is TRBV18, the J gene TRBJ1-5; possibly TRBD1 for D (6 bases). The germline V and J ends were trimmed by 3 bases and 1 base, with 7 bases remaining between them. There are 14 residues in the CDR3. The germline gives CDR1 KGHSH, CDR2 LQKENI. CDR3 DNA sequence: TGTGCCAGCTCACCGGGACAAAGCAATCAGCCCCAGCATTTT. Protein sequence: CASSPGQSNQPQHF.

A remark on this clone: The sample carries other DNA sequences with the same CDR3. V and J are TRBV7-9 and TRBJ2-7; no definite D call. Germline V CDR1 and CDR2: SEHNR, FQNEAQ (reference sequence). The ends were cut back, 5 bases at V and 3 bases at J, with 5 bases in the middle. CDR3 size: 11 residues. CDR3 residues: CASSLLYEQYF. CDR3 DNA: TGTGCCAGCAGCCTCCTCTACGAGCAGTACTTC.

The CDR3 DNA sequence: TGTGCTAGTGGTTTGGTACGATCGGGCGAGCAGTACTTC. It is translated as CASGLVRSGEQYF. The V gene is TRBV12-5, the J gene TRBJ2-7; no reliable D call. V was clipped by 0 bases and J by 6 bases, with 9 bases between them. The CDR3 runs to 13 residues. Looked up from germline, CDR1 is LGHNT and CDR2 is FRNRAP.

The rearrangement uses TRBV19 and TRBJ1-2; 7 bases fit TRBD1. The CDR3 is made up of 14 amino acids. Germline values: CDR1 LNHDA, CDR2 SQIVND (reference sequence). V gave up 2 bases and J gave up 7 bases; unmatched junction bases: 7. The CDR3 DNA reads as TGTGCCAGTAGTATAACGACAGGGACTTTTGGCTACACCTTC. Amino acids: CASSITTGTFGYTF.

The V and J genes are TRBV19 and TRBJ1-2, with a tentative D call TRBD1 (6 bases). Trimming cost V 4 bases and J 2 bases, with 8 bases left between them. The CDR3 extends over 13 amino acids. The germline V gene encodes CDR1 LNHDA and CDR2 SQIVND (reference sequence). The CDR3 sequence is CASSKRGNYGYTF. As DNA, the CDR3 is TGTGCCAGTAGTAAGAGGGGGAACTATGGCTACACCTTC.

The chain joins TRBV27 to TRBJ2-1; 14 nucleotides agree with TRBD2. This CDR3 is 17 amino acids long. Germline CDR1 reads MNHEY; CDR2 reads SMNVEV (reference sequence). V dropped 2 bases and J dropped 1; count of bases not matched to a gene: 1. The CDR3 sequence is CASSLGTSGSSYNEQFF. CDR3 in DNA: TGTGCCAGCAGTTTAGGGACTAGCGGGAGTTCCTACAATGAGCAGTTCTTC.

V usage is TRBV19 and J usage is TRBJ1-1, with D maybe TRBD1 (5 bases). The CDR3 runs 12 residues. The ends were cut back, 3 bases at V and 6 bases at J, with 8 bases in the middle. Germline CDR1 and CDR2: LNHDA and SQIVND (reference sequence). The CDR3 is CASSIRGAEAFF. CDR3 nucleotides: TGTGCCAGTAGTATCCGAGGGGCTGAAGCTTTCTTT.

V and J are TRBV27 and TRBJ1-6; no firm D call. The germline V gene has CDR1 MNHEY and CDR2 SMNVEV (reference sequence). The CDR3 runs to 12 residues. V shed 8 bases and J shed 7 bases, with 9 bases lying between them. CDR3 loop: CASAQRNSPLHF. As DNA, the CDR3 is TGTGCCAGCGCCCAGAGAAATTCACCCCTCCACTTT.

The chain joins TRBV5-1 to TRBJ2-7; D possibly uses TRBD1 or TRBD2 (5 bases each). The CDR3 consists of 14 residues. Deletions cut 0 bases from V and 2 bases from J, with 9 bases between. From germline, CDR1 is SGHRS and CDR2 YFSETQ. This CDR3 is CASSLVGGPYEQYF. The CDR3, as DNA: TGCGCCAGCAGCTTGGTTGGGGGTCCCTACGAGCAGTACTTC.

The rearrangement uses TRBV9 and TRBJ1-1; TRBD1 might be the D (5 bases). V was clipped by 4 bases and J by 6 bases, with 19 bases between them. Germline V gives CDR1 SGDLS, CDR2 YYNGEE. The CDR3 totals 15 residues. The chain's CDR3 is CASSPHRLELAEAFF. The DNA of the CDR3 is TGTGCCAGCAGCCCCCACAGGCTTGAGTTGGCTGAAGCTTTCTTT.

The rearrangement links TRBV19 to TRBJ1-4; D gene ambiguous. The CDR3 is 13 amino acids. The V gene's germline CDR1 is LNHDA and CDR2 SQIVND (reference sequence). Trimming took off 4 bases at V and 10 bases at J, with 13 bases between the two ends. For the CDR3, the DNA is TGTGCCAGTAGTAGGCCCCCCGACGGAAAACTGTTTTTT. Translation gives CASSRPPDGKLFF.

The CDR3 loop is CAIGEGFNYGYTF. The CDR3 bases are TGTGCCATCGGGGAAGGGTTTAACTATGGCTACACCTTC. The chain recombines TRBV10-3 with TRBJ1-2; the D is unclear. The length of the CDR3 is 13 residues. Trimming removed 8 bases at V and 1 base at J, with 11 bases between. Germline V lookup: CDR1 ENHRY, CDR2 SYGVKD.

V usage is TRBV15 and J usage is TRBJ2-1, with D uncertain. Trimming shortened V by 1 base and J by 7 bases, and 11 bases separated the two germline ends. Looked up from germline, CDR1 is LNHNV and CDR2 is YYDKDF (reference sequence). The CDR3 is made up of 14 amino acids. The CDR3 DNA reads TGTGCCACCAGCAGAGGGTTGACGGAAAATGAGCAGTTCTTC. Its protein is CATSRGLTENEQFF.

The chain carries TRBV24-1 and TRBJ1-2, with D uncertain. CDR3 length: 14 amino acids. The V gene lost 3 bases and the J gene lost 0 bases, with 7 bases spanning the gap. CDR1 and CDR2 (germline): KGHDR, SFDVKD. The CDR3 nucleotides are TGTGCCACCAGTGATCCCGGAGCTAACTATGGCTACACCTTC. This sequence encodes CATSDPGANYGYTF.

The chain is built from TRBV5-1 and TRBJ2-3, with a weak D call TRBD2 (6 bases). The CDR3 is made up of 14 amino acids. Trimming took off 2 bases at V and 3 bases at J, with 10 bases between the two ends. Looked up from germline, CDR1 is SGHRS and CDR2 is YFSETQ. In nucleotides, the CDR3 is TGCGCCAGCAGCTTTTCCGGGGGTACAGATACGCAGTATTTT. Protein sequence: CASSFSGGTDTQYF.

This chain connects TRBV5-1 to TRBJ1-2; TRBD1 agrees at 8 bases. Germline V gene sequence: CDR1 SGHRS, CDR2 YFSETQ. The CDR3 is made up of 14 amino acids. Trimming cost V 2 bases and J 8 bases; bases outside gene matches: 8. CDR3 sequence: CASSFGQGLEGYTF. CDR3 in DNA: TGCGCCAGCAGCTTTGGACAGGGTCTAGAAGGCTACACCTTC.

The chain combines TRBV7-2 with TRBJ2-7; 8 nucleotides line up with TRBD1. CDR3 length equals 14 residues. The V gene end was trimmed by 4 bases and the J gene end by 2 bases; junction bases not matched to a gene: 4. The germline V gene has CDR1 SGHTA and CDR2 FQGNSA. CDR3 in amino acids: CASSSQGAAYEQYF. DNA for the CDR3: TGTGCCAGCAGCTCGCAGGGGGCCGCCTACGAGCAGTACTTC.

The J gene is TRBJ1-2, the V gene TRBV19; D is uncertain. Germline lookup yields CDR1 LNHDA and CDR2 SQIVND (reference sequence). V was cut by 3 bases and J by 7 bases, with 9 bases left in between. CDR3 length: 12 amino acids. For the CDR3, the DNA is TGTGCCAGTAGTATGATTAACGGTGGCTACACCTTC. Protein product: CASSMINGGYTF.

This clone has just a few counts. The same CDR3 can be traced to other DNA sequences in this sample. The rearrangement uses TRBV2 and TRBJ2-7, with D perhaps TRBD1 (6 bases). Trimming took 6 bases from V and 7 from J, leaving 16 bases between them. CDR1 and CDR2 from the germline V gene are SNHLY and FYNNEI. The CDR3 extends over 13 amino acids. CDR3: CASRGAAVGEQYF. The CDR3 DNA sequence: TGTGCCAGCAGGGGGGCTGCGGTGGGGGAGCAGTACTTC. Using reference TRBV2 and TRBJ2-7 for the parts outside the CDR3, the full variable domain is EPEVTQTPSHQVTQMGQEVILRCVPISNHLYFYWYRQILGQKVEFLVSFYNNEISEKSEIFDDQFSVERPDGSNFTLKIRSTKLEDSAMYFCASRGAAVGEQYFGPGTRLTVT.